This T cell receptor beta chain derives from a study of T cell responses to AZD1222 COVID-19 vaccine. The CDR3 has 14 residues. Germline V CDR1 and CDR2: LGHNA, YNFKEQ. The germline V and J ends were trimmed by 0 bases and 4 bases, with 9 bases remaining between them. On this clone itself: Antigen specificity is unknown.

General study points: Of the AZD1222 recipients, only six or seven were seropositive at baseline.

Using immunoSEQ multiplex PCR, the repertoire was profiled, and TCRdb retains in-frame clones only, with some absent. The repertoire consists of 150,000 to 180,000 clones, with about 88% occurring once and the leading ten covering around 3%. The TCR sequence derives from an adult in good health. This sample comprised peripheral blood, obtained on day 0 of AZD1222 vaccination. The J gene is TRBJ1-1, the V gene TRBV4-2; no firm D call. Here the CDR3 DNA reads TGTGCCAGCAGCCAAGACAACGGAGCCACTGAAGCTTTCTTT. Protein: CASSQDNGATEAFF.